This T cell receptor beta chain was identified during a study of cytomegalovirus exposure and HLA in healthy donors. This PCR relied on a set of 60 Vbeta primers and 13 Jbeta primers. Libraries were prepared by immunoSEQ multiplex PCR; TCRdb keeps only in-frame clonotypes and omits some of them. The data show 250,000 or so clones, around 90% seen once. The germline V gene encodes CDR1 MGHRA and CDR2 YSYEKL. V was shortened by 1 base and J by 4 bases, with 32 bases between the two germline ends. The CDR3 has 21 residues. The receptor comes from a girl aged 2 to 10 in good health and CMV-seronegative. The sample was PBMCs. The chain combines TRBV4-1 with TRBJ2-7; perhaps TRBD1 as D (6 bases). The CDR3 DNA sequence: TGCGCCAGCAGCCAAGTGCCGACAACCTCACAGGGCGAACCCTTCTGGTACGAGCAGTACTTC. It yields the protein CASSQVPTTSQGEPFWYEQYF.